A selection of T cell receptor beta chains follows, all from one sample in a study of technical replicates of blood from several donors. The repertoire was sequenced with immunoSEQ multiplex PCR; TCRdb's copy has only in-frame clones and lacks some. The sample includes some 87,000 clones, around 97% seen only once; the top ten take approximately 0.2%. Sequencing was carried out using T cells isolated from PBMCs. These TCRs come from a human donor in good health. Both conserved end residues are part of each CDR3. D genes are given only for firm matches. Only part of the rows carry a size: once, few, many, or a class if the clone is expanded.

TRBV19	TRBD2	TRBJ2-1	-	TGTGCCAGTAGTGTTTTCCTAGCGGGGGGATACAATGAGCAGTTCTTC	CASSVFLAGGYNEQFF
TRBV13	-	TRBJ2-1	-	TGTGCCAGCAGCTTAGAAGGGGTCAAGAATGAGCAGTTCTTC	CASSLEGVKNEQFF
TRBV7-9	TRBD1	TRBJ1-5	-	TGTGCCAGCAGCCCCGGGACAGGGGGGACGGTTGGCAATCAGCCCCAGCATTTT	CASSPGTGGTVGNQPQHF
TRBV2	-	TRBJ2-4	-	TGTGCCAGCAGTGAATACACGAGGACTGCCAAAAACATTCAGTACTTC	CASSEYTRTAKNIQYF
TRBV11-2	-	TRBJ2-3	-	TGTGCCAGCAGGGGAGTTGTTCGCACAGATACGCAGTATTTT	CASRGVVRTDTQYF
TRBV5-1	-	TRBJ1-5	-	TGCGCCAGCAGCTTAATGACAGGTAGCAATCAGCCCCAGCATTTT	CASSLMTGSNQPQHF
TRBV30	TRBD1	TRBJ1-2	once	TGTGCCTGGAAACCAGGGGGCTATGGCTACACCTTC	CAWKPGGYGYTF
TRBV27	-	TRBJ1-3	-	TGTGCCAGCAAGAGTGGGCCTCACTCAGGAAACACCATATATTTT	CASKSGPHSGNTIYF
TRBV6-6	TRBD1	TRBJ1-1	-	TGTGCCAGCACTTTACATTGGACAGGGGCCACTGAAGCTTTCTTT	CASTLHWTGATEAFF
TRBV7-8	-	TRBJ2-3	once	TGTGCCAGCAGCTTACTAATCACAGATACGCAGTATTTT	CASSLLITDTQYF
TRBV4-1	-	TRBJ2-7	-	TGCGCCAGCAGCCCCCCTTCGCGGAACTACGAGCAGTACTTC	CASSPPSRNYEQYF
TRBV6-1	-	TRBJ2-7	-	TGTGCCAGCAGTGAACCGACGACCCCCAGGTACGAGCAGTACTTC	CASSEPTTPRYEQYF
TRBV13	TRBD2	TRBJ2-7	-	TGTGCCAGCAGCTCTGGAAGCGGGGGGCACGAGCAGTACTTC	CASSSGSGGHEQYF
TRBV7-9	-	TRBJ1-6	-	TGTGCCAGCAGCTCCCGGAGTGGCAAGAGCTCCTATAATTCACCCCTCCACTTT	CASSSRSGKSSYNSPLHF
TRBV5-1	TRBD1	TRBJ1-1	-	TGCGCCAGCAGAGGGGGCAGTTACAGTAACACTGAAGCTTTCTTT	CASRGGSYSNTEAFF
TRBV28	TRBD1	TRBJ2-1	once	TGTGCCAGCAGCCCTTACAGGGGCGGGTACAATGAGCAGTTCTTC	CASSPYRGGYNEQFF
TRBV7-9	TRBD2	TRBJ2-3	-	TGTGCCACTCCCCGGCGGGAGACAGATACGCAGTATTTT	CATPRRETDTQYF
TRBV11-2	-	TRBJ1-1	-	TGTGCCAGCACCCTTTTCGGGGGGGACACTGAAGCTTTCTTT	CASTLFGGDTEAFF
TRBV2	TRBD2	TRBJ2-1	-	TGTGCCAGCAGTGAAACCCAATCACTAGCGGGAGGGAACAATGAGCAGTTCTTC	CASSETQSLAGGNNEQFF
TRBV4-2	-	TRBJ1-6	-	TGTGCCAGCAGCCAAGAGGGGAGCCCCGCTAATTCACCCCTCCACTTT	CASSQEGSPANSPLHF
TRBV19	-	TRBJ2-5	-	TGTGCCAGCCACCCGACAGACAGAGAGACCCAGTACTTC	CASHPTDRETQYF
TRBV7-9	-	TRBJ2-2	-	TGTGCCAGCAGCTTATCTGGGGGGGCGCGCACCGGGGAGCTGTTTTTT	CASSLSGGARTGELFF
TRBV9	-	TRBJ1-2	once	TGTGCCAGCAGCGGCACAGGGTTCGATGGCTACACCTTC	CASSGTGFDGYTF
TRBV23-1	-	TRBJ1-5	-	TGCGCCAGCAGTCAATCTCGGGCGGCAAACTCCAGGGTAGGCAATCAGCCCCAGCATTTT	CASSQSRAANSRVGNQPQHF
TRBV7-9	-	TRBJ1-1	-	TGTGCCAGCAGCTTAGAGACAGCTTTAGTTGGGGCTTTCTTT	CASSLETALVGAFF
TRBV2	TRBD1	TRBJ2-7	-	TGTGCCAGCAGTGAGGACAGGGGGCTGGACGAGCAGTACTTC	CASSEDRGLDEQYF
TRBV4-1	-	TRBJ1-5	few	TGCGCCAGCAGCCAACCACAGGTTCGGGGCAATCAGCCCCAGCATTTT	CASSQPQVRGNQPQHF
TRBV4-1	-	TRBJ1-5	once	TGCGCCAGCAGCCAGGAGTTGGGCAATCAGCCCCAGCATTTT	CASSQELGNQPQHF
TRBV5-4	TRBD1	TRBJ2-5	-	TGTGCCAGCAGCTTGGGGGGACAGGGAGAGACCCAGTACTTC	CASSLGGQGETQYF
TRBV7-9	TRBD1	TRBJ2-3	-	TGTGCCAGCAGCTCACAGGGGCGCTCGTCAGATACGCAGTATTTT	CASSSQGRSSDTQYF
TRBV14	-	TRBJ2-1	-	TGTGCCAGCAGCCAAGTGCCGGGAGAGTACAATGAGCAGTTCTTC	CASSQVPGEYNEQFF
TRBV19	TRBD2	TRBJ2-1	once	TGTGCCAGTAGGGGAGGGACTAGCCTGAGCTCCTACAATGAGCAGTTCTTC	CASRGGTSLSSYNEQFF
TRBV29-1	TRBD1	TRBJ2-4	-	TGCAGCGTTGTTGGACAGGGTTTGATGCGAAACATTCAGTACTTC	CSVVGQGLMRNIQYF
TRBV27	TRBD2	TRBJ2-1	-	TGTGCCAGCAGGCTTATCGGGGGGGGGTACAATGAGCAGTTCTTC	CASRLIGGGYNEQFF
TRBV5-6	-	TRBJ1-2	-	TGTGCCAGCAGCTTGTGGTATCGGAGAGCTAACTATGGCTACACCTTC	CASSLWYRRANYGYTF
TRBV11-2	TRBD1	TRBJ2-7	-	TGTGCCAGCAGCTTAGGGACAGGGAGCTCCTACGAGCAGTACTTC	CASSLGTGSSYEQYF
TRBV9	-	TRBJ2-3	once	TGTGCCAGCAGCGTTACGGGAGTGAGCACAGATACGCAGTATTTT	CASSVTGVSTDTQYF
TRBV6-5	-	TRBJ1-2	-	TGTGCCAGCAGTTATACCGAGGATTATGGCTACACCTTC	CASSYTEDYGYTF
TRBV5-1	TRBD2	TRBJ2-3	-	TGCGCCAGCAGCTTGGGGGGAGGGGCCGATACGCAGTATTTT	CASSLGGGADTQYF
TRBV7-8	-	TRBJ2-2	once	TGTGCCAGCAGCTTAGTCCTGAGGGGGGGCGGGACCGGGGAGCTGTTTTTT	CASSLVLRGGGTGELFF
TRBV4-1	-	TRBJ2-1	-	TGCGCCAGCAGCCAAGTAGGCTCCCTAGTGGATGAGCAGTTCTTC	CASSQVGSLVDEQFF
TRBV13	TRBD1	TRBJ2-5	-	TGTGCCAGCAGCTTAAAAGGGGGCCGGGAGACCCAGTACTTC	CASSLKGGRETQYF
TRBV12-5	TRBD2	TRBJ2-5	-	TGTGCTAGTGGTTTATGGCCGGGGACTAGCCCAGAGACCCAGTACTTC	CASGLWPGTSPETQYF
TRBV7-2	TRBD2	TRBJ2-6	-	TGTGCCAGCAGCTTAGGTGGGACTAGAAACGGGGCCAACGTCCTGACTTTC	CASSLGGTRNGANVLTF
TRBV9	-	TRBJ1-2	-	TGTGCCAGCAGCGTAGATAGCCAGGGAGGCTATGGCTACACCTTC	CASSVDSQGGYGYTF
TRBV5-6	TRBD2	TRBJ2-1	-	TGTGCCAGCAGCTTGGTAGGCGGGAGCCCCTACAATGAGCAGTTCTTC	CASSLVGGSPYNEQFF
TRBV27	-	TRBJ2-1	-	TGTGCCAGCAGCACCCCTAGCCGGGAGAGGGATGAGCAGTTCTTC	CASSTPSRERDEQFF
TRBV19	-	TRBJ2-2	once	TGTGCCAGTAGTATGGGGGGAGTTGTCGGGGAGCTGTTTTTT	CASSMGGVVGELFF
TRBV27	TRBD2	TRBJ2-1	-	TGTGCCAGCAGTCTCCTAGCGGGGGGTTACTACAATGAGCAGTTCTTC	CASSLLAGGYYNEQFF
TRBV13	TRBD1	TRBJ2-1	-	TGTGCCACCCTGACAGGGGGCTTGAGGAATGAGCAGTTCTTC	CATLTGGLRNEQFF
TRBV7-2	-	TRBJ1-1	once	TGTGCCAGCAGCTTAGTGATAGGCAGGGATACTGAAGCTTTCTTT	CASSLVIGRDTEAFF
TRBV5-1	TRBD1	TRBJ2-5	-	TGCGCCAGCAGCTACTCAGGCGGGACAGGGGTTTGGTCCTTCCAAGAGACCCAGTACTTC	CASSYSGGTGVWSFQETQYF
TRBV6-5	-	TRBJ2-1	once	TGTGCCAGCAGTCCCCAGCTCGGGAATTTTGAGCAGTTCTTC	CASSPQLGNFEQFF
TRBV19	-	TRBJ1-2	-	TGTGCCAGTAGTATGAACAGGGAGAACTATGGCTACACCTTC	CASSMNRENYGYTF